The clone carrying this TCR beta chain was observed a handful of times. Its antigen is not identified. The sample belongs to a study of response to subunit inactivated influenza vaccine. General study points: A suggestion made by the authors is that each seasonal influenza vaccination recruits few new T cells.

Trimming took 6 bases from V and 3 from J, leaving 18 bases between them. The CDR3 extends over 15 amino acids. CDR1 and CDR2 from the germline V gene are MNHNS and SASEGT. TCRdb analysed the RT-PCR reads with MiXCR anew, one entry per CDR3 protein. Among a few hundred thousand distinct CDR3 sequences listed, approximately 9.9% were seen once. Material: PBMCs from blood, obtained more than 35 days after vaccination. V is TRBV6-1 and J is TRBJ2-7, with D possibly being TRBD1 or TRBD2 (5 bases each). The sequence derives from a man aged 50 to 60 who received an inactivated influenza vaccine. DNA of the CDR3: TGTGCCAGCAGGGGGGACGGAACACCAGTCTACGAGCAGTACTTC. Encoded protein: CASRGDGTPVYEQYF.